These 19 T cell receptor beta chains originate from one sample sequenced in a study of cytomegalovirus exposure and HLA in healthy donors. The primer mix had 60 Vbeta and 13 Jbeta primers. TCRdb's copy holds only in-frame clones and misses some; the assay was immunoSEQ multiplex PCR. The sample records tens of thousands of clones, 72% being singletons. The source material was PBMCs. The source is a woman in her forties in good health and CMV-seropositive.

This clone was seen only once. V usage is TRBV5-1 and J usage is TRBJ1-1; D remains ambiguous. Trimming shortened V by 5 bases and J by 1 base, and 21 bases separated the two germline ends. CDR1 is SGHRS, CDR2 YFSETQ, per germline. This CDR3 region has 17 residues. DNA for the CDR3: TGCGCCAGCAGTTTTTCGCTCAGGACTGTAAGGAACACTGAAGCTTTCTTT. This gives the protein CASSFSLRTVRNTEAFF.

The V call is TRBV11-2, the J call TRBJ1-6, with no clear D. The CDR3 contains 13 residues. Germline V gives CDR1 SGHAT, CDR2 FQNNGV. The V end lost 0 bases, the J end lost 10 bases, and 7 bases lay between the germline ends. CDR3 in DNA: TGTGCCAGCAGCTTAGAAGGAGGGTCACCCCTCCACTTT. Translating it yields CASSLEGGSPLHF.

The chain's CDR3 is CASSGPMKEQYF. Written as DNA, the CDR3 is TGTGCCAGCAGTGGCCCTATGAAGGAGCAGTACTTC. The V and J genes are TRBV2 and TRBJ2-7; D gene unclear. The V gene's germline CDR1 is SNHLY and CDR2 FYNNEI. V was shortened by 4 bases and J by 7 bases, with 11 bases between the two germline ends. The CDR3 contains 12 residues.

The rearrangement links TRBV7-2 to TRBJ1-2; D is unresolved. The CDR3 sequence is 15 residues long. CDR1 SGHTA and CDR2 FQGNSA come from the germline V gene. V gave up 5 bases and J gave up 0 bases, with 13 bases separating them. CDR3 nucleotide sequence: TGTGCCAGCAGCCTCACATCGACACCTAACTATGGCTACACCTTC. Its protein is CASSLTSTPNYGYTF.

The rearrangement uses TRBV7-9 and TRBJ2-7, with a possible D match to TRBD1 (5 bases). Germline-derived CDR1 and CDR2 are SEHNR and FQNEAQ (reference sequence). V lost 4 bases, J lost 5 bases, and 15 bases lay in between. This CDR3 has 14 amino acids. CDR3 sequence: CASSSVGRGHEQYF. CDR3 sequence (DNA): TGTGCCAGCAGCTCGGTGGGGCGTGGCCACGAGCAGTACTTC. The whole variable domain, filled in from reference TRBV7-9 and TRBJ2-7, reads DTGVSQNPRHKITKRGQNVTFRCDPISEHNRLYWYRQTLGQGPEFLTYFQNEAQLEKSRLLSDRFSAERPKGSFSTLEIQRTEQGDSAMYLCASSSVGRGHEQYFGPGTRLTVT.

V gene TRBV9 combines with J gene TRBJ2-1; 8 nucleotides match TRBD2. CDR3 length: 15 amino acids. Germline V gene sequence: CDR1 SGDLS, CDR2 YYNGEE. The junction had 5 bases not matched to a gene; V was cut back by 0 bases and J by 6 bases. Here the CDR3 DNA reads TGTGCCAGCAGCGTAGTCGCGGGGGGTATCAATGAGCAGTTCTTC. Its translation is CASSVVAGGINEQFF. Drawing the rest from reference TRBV9 and TRBJ2-1, the complete variable domain is DSGVTQTPKHLITATGQRVTLRCSPRSGDLSVYWYQQSLDQGLQFLIQYYNGEERAKGNILERFSAQQFPDLHSELNLSSLELGDSALYFCASSVVAGGINEQFFGPGTRLTVL.

Only one count was recorded for this clone. The chain uses TRBV10-1 and TRBJ2-3, with 8 bases lining up with TRBD1. The CDR3 is 13 amino acids. The V gene end was trimmed by 6 bases and the J gene end by 4 bases; junction bases not matched to a gene: 3. Germline V CDR1 and CDR2: WNHNN, SYGVQD (reference sequence). CDR3 sequence reads: CASSQGASDTQYF. As DNA, the CDR3 is TGCGCCAGCAGCCAGGGGGCTTCAGATACGCAGTATTTT.

The V gene is TRBV7-3, the J gene TRBJ1-6; 9 bases align to TRBD1. The CDR3 consists of 15 residues. Germline V lookup: CDR1 SGHTA, CDR2 FQGTGA. With 5 bases clipped from V and 10 bases from J, the junction kept 9 bases outside the gene matches. Written as DNA, the CDR3 is TGTGCCAGCAGCCTCCAGACAGGGGGGCAATCACCCCTCCACTTT. Translated: CASSLQTGGQSPLHF.

V and J are TRBV7-9 and TRBJ2-7; 8 bases are a match to TRBD2. The germline V gene has CDR1 SEHNR and CDR2 FQNEAQ (reference sequence). Losses at the gene ends were 5 bases for V and 0 bases for J; bases not matched to a gene: 18. The CDR3 loop spans 19 amino acids. The CDR3 region is CASSRKRGVSGVSSYEQYF. As DNA, the CDR3 is TGTGCCAGCAGCCGAAAGCGGGGTGTTAGCGGGGTTAGCTCCTACGAGCAGTACTTC.

The V gene is TRBV6-1, the J gene TRBJ1-5; D might be TRBD1 (6 bases). Germline assignment: CDR1 MNHNS and CDR2 SASEGT. Trimming took off 9 bases at V and 6 bases at J, with 21 bases between the two ends. This CDR3 has 15 residues. The CDR3 region is CASASVGGAGQPQHF. The CDR3, as DNA: TGTGCCAGTGCAAGTGTTGGGGGCGCCGGTCAGCCCCAGCATTTT.

This clone was counted a single time. This chain uses TRBV11-3 with TRBJ2-2; D may be TRBD1 (7 bases). This CDR3 is 17 amino acids long. Germline values: CDR1 SGHNT, CDR2 YENEEA. The V end lost 0 bases, the J end lost 3 bases, and 14 bases lay between the germline ends. The CDR3 DNA reads TGTGCCAGCAGCTTAGAGTGGGGGGACAGCTACACCGGGGAGCTGTTTTTT. Protein: CASSLEWGDSYTGELFF. Based on the CDR3 plus reference TRBV11-3 and TRBJ2-2, the full variable domain is EAGVVQSPRYKIIEKKQPVAFWCNPISGHNTLYWYLQNLGQGPELLIRYENEEAVDDSQLPKDRFSAERLKGVDSTLKIQPAELGDSAVYLCASSLEWGDSYTGELFFGEGSRLTVL.

The gene calls are TRBV7-2 and TRBJ1-2, with D tentatively TRBD1 (6 bases). Trimming cost V 5 bases and J 8 bases, with 15 bases left between them. From germline, CDR1 is SGHTA and CDR2 FQGNSA. CDR3 length: 13 amino acids. As DNA, the CDR3 is TGTGCCAGCAGCCTGGACAGCACAGGGGGCTACACCTTC. This codes for CASSLDSTGGYTF.

This sequence joins TRBV6-5 and TRBJ2-5, with 7 bases fitting TRBD1. CDR1 and CDR2 from the germline V gene are MNHEY and SVGAGI. J lost 2 bases, V lost 7 bases, and 4 bases had no gene match. This CDR3 is built from 13 residues. In DNA, the CDR3 is TGTGCCAGCAATCGGGACAGACAAGAGACCCAGTACTTC. Translation: CASNRDRQETQYF.

The chain employs TRBV2 and TRBJ2-7; D possibly corresponds to TRBD1 (5 bases). The V gene lost 1 base and the J gene lost 10 bases, with 11 bases spanning the gap. Germline loops: CDR1 SNHLY, CDR2 FYNNEI. The CDR3 runs 12 residues. In nucleotides, the CDR3 is TGTGCCAGCAGTGAAGTACAGGCCTTACAGTACTTC. Its translation is CASSEVQALQYF.

This clone was seen once. The J gene is TRBJ1-6, the V gene TRBV23-1; TRBD1 agrees at 7 bases. TRBV23-1 is annotated as an ORF whose role is uncertain. The CDR3 loop spans 18 amino acids. V gave up 0 bases and J gave up 7 bases; unmatched junction bases: 12. The CDR3 loop is CASSQSGQGVIPNSPLHF. For the CDR3, the DNA is TGCGCCAGCAGTCAATCGGGGCAGGGGGTCATCCCCAATTCACCCCTCCACTTT.

The V and J genes are TRBV6-5 and TRBJ1-1; D unresolved. The germline gives CDR1 MNHEY, CDR2 SVGAGI. V dropped 6 bases and J dropped 6 bases, with 14 bases sitting between them. CDR3 length equals 13 residues. The chain's CDR3 is CASSSTSSAEAFF. The CDR3 DNA reads as TGTGCCAGCAGCTCAACCAGTAGCGCTGAAGCTTTCTTT.

The CDR3 nucleotides are TGTGCCTGGAATGCGCAGGGGTACTACGAGCAGTACTTC. Its translation: CAWNAQGYYEQYF. The chain joins TRBV30 to TRBJ2-7; weak D call: TRBD1 (6 bases). Germline CDR1 is GTSNPN and CDR2 is SVGIG (reference sequence). The V end was cut by 4 bases, the J end by 3 bases, with 13 bases between. The CDR3 consists of 13 residues.

This chain joins TRBV4-2 and TRBJ1-1; D ambiguous. Germline V gene lookup returns CDR1 LGHNA and CDR2 YNFKEQ. Trimming removed 3 bases from V and 3 bases from J, with 20 bases in between. CDR3 size: 17 residues. Here the CDR3 reads CASSHGGQPSGDTEAFF. DNA for the CDR3: TGTGCCAGCAGCCACGGAGGTCAGCCTTCAGGAGACACTGAAGCTTTCTTT.

The gene calls are TRBV9 and TRBJ1-1; 8 bases fit TRBD1. Germline assignment: CDR1 SGDLS and CDR2 YYNGEE. The CDR3 has 13 residues. Germline trimming cut 1 base from V and 8 bases from J; bases unmatched to any gene: 4. DNA for the CDR3: TGTGCCAGCAGCGTAAGAGGACAGGGAGAAGCTTTCTTT. Residues: CASSVRGQGEAFF.